Given below is one TCR beta chain in context. Its antigen is not identified. V lost 6 bases and J lost 8, with 13 bases in between. There are 13 residues in the CDR3. In germline, CDR1 is MNHNS, CDR2 SASEGT. The sample originates from a study of Tregs in tolerant kidney transplant recipients. General observations from the study: This study did not directly address biological reproducibility.

Libraries were prepared by immunoSEQ multiplex PCR; TCRdb keeps only in-frame clonotypes and omits some of them. The sample consists of about 87,000 clones, over 85% of them appearing once. The J gene is TRBJ1-4, the V gene TRBV6-1; D gene ambiguous. This TCR derives from a human donor who received a combined kidney and bone marrow transplant. The specimen was CD4+ T cells from blood, collected before the transplant. The CDR3 bases are TGTGCCAGCAGGACAACGGGAGGGGAAAAACTGTTTTTT. This gives the protein CASRTTGGEKLFF.